One TCR beta chain is described in this entry. Generated by immunoSEQ multiplex PCR, the TCRdb table keeps only in-frame clones and is missing some. The table includes about 260,000 clones, around four fifths detected once. Germline CDR1 is SNHLY and CDR2 is FYNNEI. V lost 6 bases and J 7 bases, leaving 19 bases between the germline ends. The CDR3 is 16 residues long. The data derive from a study of blood T cell repertoires in COVID-19. Study-level background: COVID-19 samples from acute and convalescent phases originated in the United States, Italy and Spain.

Those enrolled, adults aged roughly 18 to 100 years, came from around 24 US areas. This sequence was found in a man between 25 and 39 years old with acute COVID-19. Sequences were obtained from PBMCs or T cells enriched from blood (not recorded which). The rearrangement links TRBV2 to TRBJ1-6, with D hard to call. CDR3 loop: CASSVGGWVGNSPLHF. CDR3 in DNA: TGTGCCAGCAGCGTCGGAGGGTGGGTTGGAAATTCACCCCTCCACTTT.